This T cell receptor beta chain was sequenced in a study of blood T cell repertoires in COVID-19. Study-level background: Donors in the United States, Italy and Spain gave samples during acute or convalescent COVID-19. T cells, B-cell-depleted T cells, or PBMCs supplied cDNA or gDNA.

The CDR3 has 13 residues. Per germline, CDR1 MNHEY and CDR2 SVGAGI. Trimming shortened V by 7 bases and J by 6 bases, and 10 bases separated the two germline ends. Original analysis: Reference gene primer amplification gave nucleated cell count estimates. The protocol was immunoSEQ multiplex PCR, while the TCRdb copy is restricted to in-frame clones and leaves out a portion. V and J calls and clone size are given by that table; D and trimming were obtained from the DNA. The sample has 15,000 to 20,000 clones; about 80% are singletons. The chain recombines TRBV6-5 with TRBJ1-6, with a tentative D call TRBD1 (6 bases). This clonotype originated in a man older than 75 with acute or convalescent COVID-19. Material: peripheral blood. CDR3 loop: CASKGTLNSPLHF. The CDR3 DNA reads TGTGCCAGCAAAGGGACACTTAATTCACCCCTCCACTTT.